The 13 T cell receptor beta chains listed next were all sequenced from one sample in a study of OX40 agonist ivuxolimab in advanced cancers. Measured with immunoSEQ multiplex PCR; TCRdb has only the in-frame clones, and not every one. The table has about 79,000 clones, about 90% seen once. The sequenced sample was CD4+ or CD8+ T cells sorted from blood, obtained in a trial of the OX40 agonist ivuxolimab. The receptors were gathered from an adult with an advanced solid tumor such as melanoma, head and neck, liver or kidney cancer.

The gene calls are TRBV6-6 and TRBJ1-3, with D perhaps TRBD1 (5 bases). CDR3 size: 15 residues. Looked up from germline, CDR1 is MNHNY and CDR2 is SVGAGI (reference sequence). V lost 8 bases and J 1 base, leaving 15 bases between the germline ends. CDR3 bases: TGTGCCAGCGGTTTGCCCGACAGATCTGGAAACACCATATATTTT. This sequence encodes CASGLPDRSGNTIYF.

This clone was observed a handful of times. CDR3 residues: CASSGDRNRMNTEAFF. Written as DNA, the CDR3 is TGTGCCAGCAGTGGGGACAGGAACCGCATGAACACTGAAGCTTTCTTT. The chain joins TRBV25-1 to TRBJ1-1; TRBD1 matches at 8 bases. This CDR3 region has 16 residues. In germline, CDR1 is MGHDK, CDR2 SYGVNS. Unmatched junction bases numbered 7, after V lost 4 bases and J lost 0 bases.

V usage is TRBV7-6 and J usage is TRBJ1-1; D may be TRBD1 (5 bases). This CDR3 spans 16 amino acids. The germline gives CDR1 SGHVS, CDR2 FNYEAQ. V dropped 5 bases and J dropped 0 bases, with 16 bases sitting between them. DNA of the CDR3: TGTGCCAGCAGCGAAAGCACGGGGGGGGTGAACACTGAAGCTTTCTTT. Its protein is CASSESTGGVNTEAFF.

This clone was found a few times. This sequence joins TRBV28 and TRBJ1-5; D ambiguous. The CDR3 is made up of 13 amino acids. Per the germline V gene, CDR1 is MDHEN and CDR2 is SYDVKM. Trimming removed 2 bases from V and 1 base from J, with 3 bases in between. In DNA, the CDR3 is TGTGCCAGCAGTTTAATCAGCAATCAGCCCCAGCATTTT. Its translation is CASSLISNQPQHF.

CDR3 DNA: TGTGCCAGCACCAAGTCCAGCGGGGACCAAGAGACCCAGTACTTC. This translates into CASTKSSGDQETQYF. The V and J genes are TRBV5-4 and TRBJ2-5; the match to TRBD2 covers 7 bases. CDR1 is SGHNT, CDR2 YYREEE, per germline (reference sequence). Trimming cost V 6 bases and J 0 bases; bases outside gene matches: 8. There are 15 residues in the CDR3.

CDR3 coding DNA: TGTGCCAGCTCTCCGGACAGGGGATCGGATACGCAGTATTTT. Its translation: CASSPDRGSDTQYF. The chain couples TRBV18 to TRBJ2-3; 9 bases agree with TRBD1. CDR1 is KGHSH, CDR2 LQKENI, per germline. The trim removed 6 bases at V and 6 bases at J, leaving 7 bases unmatched. CDR3 length: 14 amino acids.

This clone was detected only a few times. This chain connects TRBV6-4 to TRBJ1-1, with D perhaps TRBD1 (6 bases). CDR3 length: 14 amino acids. Germline values: CDR1 MRHNA, CDR2 SNTAGT. V lost 5 bases and J 5 bases, leaving 15 bases between the germline ends. This CDR3 reads CASSPGGARTEAFF. CDR3 in DNA: TGTGCCAGCAGTCCCGGGGGGGCTAGAACTGAAGCTTTCTTT.

This rearrangement joins TRBV5-6 to TRBJ1-2; 7 bases agree with TRBD1. V gave up 7 bases and J gave up 8 bases; unmatched junction bases: 8. Germline V CDR1 and CDR2: SGHDT, YYEEEE. The CDR3 contains 12 residues. The CDR3 protein is CASRSDREGYTF. CDR3 DNA: TGTGCCAGCCGATCTGACAGGGAGGGCTACACCTTC.

The V and J genes are TRBV6-4 and TRBJ1-1, with 10 bases lining up with TRBD1. Trimming removed 6 bases from V and 0 bases from J; junction bases left unmatched: 4. The CDR3 length is 15 residues. Germline values: CDR1 MRHNA, CDR2 SNTAGT. The CDR3: CASRLDRGLNTEAFF. CDR3 DNA sequence: TGTGCCAGCAGGCTAGACAGGGGGCTGAACACTGAAGCTTTCTTT.

This clone was recorded a few times. CDR3 DNA: TGTGCCAGCAGATCACAGGGGCCTCACTATGGCTACACCTTC. Translated: CASRSQGPHYGYTF. V and J are TRBV27 and TRBJ1-2; the match to TRBD1 covers 7 bases. The ends lost 6 bases at V and 3 bases at J; junction bases unmatched: 7. The CDR3 length is 14 residues. Germline CDR1 MNHEY, CDR2 SMNVEV (reference sequence).

The rearrangement links TRBV5-1 to TRBJ2-1; 11 nucleotides align to TRBD2. CDR1 SGHRS and CDR2 YFSETQ come from the germline V gene. The CDR3 consists of 17 residues. Losses at the gene ends were 0 bases for V and 4 bases for J; bases not matched to a gene: 6. The DNA of the CDR3 is TGCGCCAGCAGCTTGGAATCCAGGACTAGCGGGTACAATGAGCAGTTCTTC. It encodes CASSLESRTSGYNEQFF.

The chain uses TRBV6-1 and TRBJ1-6, with D uncertain. The V end was cut by 8 bases, the J end by 11 bases, with 10 bases between. CDR1 is MNHNS and CDR2 is SASEGT in the germline V gene. This CDR3 is 11 amino acids long. As DNA, the CDR3 is TGTGCCAGCTCCGGAGGGCCACCCCTCCACTTT. It translates to CASSGGPPLHF.

The chain is built from TRBV18 and TRBJ2-7; D uncertain. Trimming removed 0 bases from V and 0 bases from J, with 9 bases in between. This CDR3 contains 15 residues. The germline gives CDR1 KGHSH, CDR2 LQKENI. The CDR3 DNA follows: TGTGCCAGCTCACCACCGGGTCCAAGCTCCTACGAGCAGTACTTC. It is translated as CASSPPGPSSYEQYF.